Listed here are 5 T cell receptor beta chains from one sample, sequenced in a study of T cell repertoires in cytomegalovirus infection. TCRdb redid the calling of the reads with MiXCR, one entry per CDR3 protein. The data show about 920,000 distinct CDR3 sequences, with 25% to 40% seen just once and about an eighth held by the top ten. Their target antigens are unknown. This specimen was cultured CD8+ T cells from PBMCs, taken from culture after CMV antigen stimulation. The source is a human donor in good health (CMV status not recorded). Some clones in this sample may be carry-over from other donors' samples.

The rearrangement links TRBV24-1 to TRBJ2-7; D gene uncertain. The length of the CDR3 is 15 residues. The V and J ends lost 6 bases and 1 base respectively, with 15 bases between them. The germline V gene encodes CDR1 KGHDR and CDR2 SFDVKD. The CDR3 nucleotides are TGTGCCACCAGTTCCCCAATATCACTATCCTACGAGCAGTACGTC. Amino acids: CATSSPISLSYEQYV.

The gene calls are TRBV28 and TRBJ2-7, with a weak D call TRBD1 (5 bases). The V end lost 5 bases, the J end lost 6 bases, and 20 bases lay between the germline ends. The CDR3 contains 15 residues. CDR1 and CDR2 from the germline V gene are MDHEN and SYDVKM. This chain's CDR3 is CASSVDGQGLGEQYV. In DNA form, the CDR3 reads TGTGCCAGCAGTGTCGACGGGCAGGGTCTGGGCGAGCAGTACGTC.

Written as DNA, the CDR3 is TGTGCCAGCAGTGATCGGGGGGGCGCTGGGCAGTTCTTC. Protein: CASSDRGGAGQFF. The chain combines TRBV25-1 with TRBJ2-1, with 8 bases matching TRBD2. The CDR3 covers 13 residues. Germline lookup yields CDR1 MGHDK and CDR2 SYGVNS. The ends lost 3 bases at V and 12 bases at J; junction bases unmatched: 7.

This clonotype was seen once. The chain is built from TRBV5-4 and TRBJ2-2; D gene uncertain. Germline CDR1 SGHNT, CDR2 YYREEE (reference sequence). There are 17 residues in the CDR3. The ends were cut back, 0 bases at V and 0 bases at J, with 12 bases in the middle. CDR3 loop: CASSLEVAQANTGELFF. As DNA, the CDR3 is TGTGCCAGCAGCTTGGAGGTGGCACAAGCGAACACCGGGGAGCTGTTTTTT.

This clonotype appeared a few times. This chain uses TRBV7-9 with TRBJ2-5, with a weak D call TRBD2 (6 bases). This CDR3 is 14 amino acids long. Per the germline V gene, CDR1 is SEHNR and CDR2 is FQNEAQ (reference sequence). Trimming removed 8 bases from V and 4 bases from J, with 17 bases in between. CDR3 sequence (DNA): TGTGCCAGCTCGCTTAGAGGAGGGGCAGAGACCCAGTACTTC. This translates into CASSLRGGAETQYF.